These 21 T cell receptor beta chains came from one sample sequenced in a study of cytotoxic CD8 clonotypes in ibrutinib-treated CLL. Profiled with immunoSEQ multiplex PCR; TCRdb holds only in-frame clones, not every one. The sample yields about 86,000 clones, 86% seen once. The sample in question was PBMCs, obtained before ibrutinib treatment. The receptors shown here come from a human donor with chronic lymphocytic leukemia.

CDR3 DNA sequence: TGTGCCAGCAGCCTAAATAGAGCGGGAGACGAGCAGTACTTC. Protein product: CASSLNRAGDEQYF. This sequence joins TRBV5-4 and TRBJ2-7; 8 positions match TRBD2. CDR1 and CDR2 from the germline V gene are SGHNT and YYREEE (reference sequence). The J segment lost 5 bases and the V segment lost 4 bases, leaving 8 bases of the junction unmatched. This CDR3 has 14 amino acids.

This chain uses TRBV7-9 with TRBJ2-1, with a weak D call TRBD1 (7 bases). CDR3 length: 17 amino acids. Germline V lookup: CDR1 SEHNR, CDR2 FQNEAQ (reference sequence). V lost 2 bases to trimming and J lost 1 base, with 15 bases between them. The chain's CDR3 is CASSLKGAGQSYNEQFF. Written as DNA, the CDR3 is TGTGCCAGCAGCTTAAAGGGGGCGGGACAATCCTACAATGAGCAGTTCTTC.

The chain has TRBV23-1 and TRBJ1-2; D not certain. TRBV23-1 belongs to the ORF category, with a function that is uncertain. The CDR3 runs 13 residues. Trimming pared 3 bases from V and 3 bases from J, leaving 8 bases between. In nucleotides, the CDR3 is TGCGCCAGCAGTCATACAGACCACTATGGCTACACCTTC. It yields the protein CASSHTDHYGYTF.

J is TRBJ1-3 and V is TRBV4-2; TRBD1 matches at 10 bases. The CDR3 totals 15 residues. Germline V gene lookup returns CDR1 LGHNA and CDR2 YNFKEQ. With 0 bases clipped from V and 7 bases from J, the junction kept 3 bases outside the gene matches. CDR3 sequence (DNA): TGTGCCAGCAGCCAAGATTGGGGACAGGGGAACACCATATATTTT. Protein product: CASSQDWGQGNTIYF.

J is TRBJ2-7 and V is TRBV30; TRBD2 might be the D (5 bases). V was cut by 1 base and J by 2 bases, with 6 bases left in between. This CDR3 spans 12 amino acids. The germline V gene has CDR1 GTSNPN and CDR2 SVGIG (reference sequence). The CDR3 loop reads CAWSAGAYEQYF. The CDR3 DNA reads TGTGCCTGGAGTGCCGGGGCCTACGAGCAGTACTTC. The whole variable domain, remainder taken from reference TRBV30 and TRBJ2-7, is SQTIHQWPATLVQPVGSPLSLECTVEGTSNPNLYWYRQAAGRGLQLLFYSVGIGQISSEVPQNLSASRPQDRQFILSSKKLLLSDSGFYLCAWSAGAYEQYFGPGTRLTVT.

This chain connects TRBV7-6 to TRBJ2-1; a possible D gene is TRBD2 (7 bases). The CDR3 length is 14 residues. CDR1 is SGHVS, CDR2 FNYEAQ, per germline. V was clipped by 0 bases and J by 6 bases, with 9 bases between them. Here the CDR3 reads CASSLAGGGNEQFF. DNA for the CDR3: TGTGCCAGCAGCTTAGCGGGAGGGGGCAATGAGCAGTTCTTC.

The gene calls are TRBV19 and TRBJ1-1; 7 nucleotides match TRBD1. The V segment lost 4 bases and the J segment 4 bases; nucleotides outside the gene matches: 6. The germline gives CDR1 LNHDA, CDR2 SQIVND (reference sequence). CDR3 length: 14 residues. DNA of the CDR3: TGTGCCAGTAGTAAGAAAGACAGGGTCACTGAAGCTTTCTTT. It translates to CASSKKDRVTEAFF.

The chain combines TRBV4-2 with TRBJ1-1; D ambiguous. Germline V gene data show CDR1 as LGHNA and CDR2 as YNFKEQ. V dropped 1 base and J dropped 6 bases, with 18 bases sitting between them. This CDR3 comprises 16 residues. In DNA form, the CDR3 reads TGTGCCAGCAGCCAAGTCTCGGGTGAGGGAAGGGCTGAAGCTTTCTTT. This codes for CASSQVSGEGRAEAFF.

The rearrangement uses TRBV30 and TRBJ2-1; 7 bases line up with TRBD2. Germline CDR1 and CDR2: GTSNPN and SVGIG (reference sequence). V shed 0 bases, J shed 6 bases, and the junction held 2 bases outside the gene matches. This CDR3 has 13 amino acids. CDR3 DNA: TGTGCCTGGAGTGTGGGAGGGGTCAATGAGCAGTTCTTC. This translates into CAWSVGGVNEQFF.

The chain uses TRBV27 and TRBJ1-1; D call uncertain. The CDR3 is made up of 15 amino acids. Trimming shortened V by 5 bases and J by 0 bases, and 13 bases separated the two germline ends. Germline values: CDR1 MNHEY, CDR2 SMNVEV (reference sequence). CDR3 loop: CASSHNTIMNTEAFF. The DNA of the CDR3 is TGTGCCAGCAGTCACAACACAATTATGAACACTGAAGCTTTCTTT.

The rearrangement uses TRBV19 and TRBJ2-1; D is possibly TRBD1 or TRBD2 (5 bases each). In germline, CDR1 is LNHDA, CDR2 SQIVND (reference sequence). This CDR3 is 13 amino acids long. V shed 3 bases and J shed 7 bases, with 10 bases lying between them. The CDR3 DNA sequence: TGTGCCAGTAGTATCGGGACGGGGAATGAGCAGTTCTTC. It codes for CASSIGTGNEQFF.

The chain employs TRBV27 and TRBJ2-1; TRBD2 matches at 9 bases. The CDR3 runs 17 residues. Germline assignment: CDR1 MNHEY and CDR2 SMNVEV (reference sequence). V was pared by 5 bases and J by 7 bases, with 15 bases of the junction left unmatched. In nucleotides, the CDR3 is TGTGCCAGCAGTAGCTATGCCCCGGGACTAGCAGTGAATGAGCAGTTCTTC. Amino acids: CASSSYAPGLAVNEQFF.

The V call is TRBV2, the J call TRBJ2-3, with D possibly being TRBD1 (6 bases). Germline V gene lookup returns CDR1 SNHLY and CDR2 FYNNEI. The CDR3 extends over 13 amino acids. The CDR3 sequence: CVRSLGATDTQYF. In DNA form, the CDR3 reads TGTGTCAGATCCTTGGGGGCCACAGATACGCAGTATTTT.

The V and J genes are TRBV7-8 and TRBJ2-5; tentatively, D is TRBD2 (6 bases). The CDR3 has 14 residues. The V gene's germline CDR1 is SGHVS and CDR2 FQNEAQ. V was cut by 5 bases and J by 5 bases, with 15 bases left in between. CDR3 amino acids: CASSRGTPPETQYF. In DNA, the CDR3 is TGTGCCAGCAGCCGCGGGACGCCCCCTGAGACCCAGTACTTC. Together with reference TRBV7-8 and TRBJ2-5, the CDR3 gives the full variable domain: GAGVSQSPRYKVAKRGQDVALRCDPISGHVSLFWYQQALGQGPEFLTYFQNEAQLDKSGLPSDRFFAERPEGSVSTLKIQRTQQEDSAVYLCASSRGTPPETQYFGPGTRLLVL.

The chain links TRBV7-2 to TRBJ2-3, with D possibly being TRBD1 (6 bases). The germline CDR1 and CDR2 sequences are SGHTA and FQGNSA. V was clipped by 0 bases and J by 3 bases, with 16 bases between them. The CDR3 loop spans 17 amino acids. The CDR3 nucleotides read TGTGCCAGCAGCTTAGCGGGGGCCTCGGGTGGGACAGATACGCAGTATTTT. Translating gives CASSLAGASGGTDTQYF.

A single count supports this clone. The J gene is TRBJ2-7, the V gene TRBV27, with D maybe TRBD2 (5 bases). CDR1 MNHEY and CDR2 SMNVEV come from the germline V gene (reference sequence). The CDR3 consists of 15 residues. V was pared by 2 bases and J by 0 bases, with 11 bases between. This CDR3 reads CASSLNAGISYEQYF. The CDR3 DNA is TGTGCCAGCAGTTTAAATGCGGGCATCTCCTACGAGCAGTACTTC.

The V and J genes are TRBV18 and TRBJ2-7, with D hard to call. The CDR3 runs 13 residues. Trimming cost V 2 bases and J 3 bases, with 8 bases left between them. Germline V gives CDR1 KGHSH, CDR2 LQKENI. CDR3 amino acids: CASSPNKGYEQYF. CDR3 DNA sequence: TGTGCCAGCTCACCAAATAAGGGCTACGAGCAGTACTTC.

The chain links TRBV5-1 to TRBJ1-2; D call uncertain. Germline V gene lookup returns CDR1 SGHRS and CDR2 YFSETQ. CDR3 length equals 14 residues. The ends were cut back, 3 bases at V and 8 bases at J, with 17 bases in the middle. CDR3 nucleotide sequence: TGCGCCAGCAGCTGGGAGGCCGAAGTTCGGGGCTACACCTTC. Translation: CASSWEAEVRGYTF.

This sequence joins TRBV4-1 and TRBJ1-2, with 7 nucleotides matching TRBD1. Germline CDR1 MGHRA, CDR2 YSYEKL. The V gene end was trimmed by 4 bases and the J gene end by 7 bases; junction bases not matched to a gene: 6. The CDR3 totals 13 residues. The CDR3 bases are TGCGCCAGCAGCCCTGAGGGGGCGCGTGGCTACACCTTC. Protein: CASSPEGARGYTF.

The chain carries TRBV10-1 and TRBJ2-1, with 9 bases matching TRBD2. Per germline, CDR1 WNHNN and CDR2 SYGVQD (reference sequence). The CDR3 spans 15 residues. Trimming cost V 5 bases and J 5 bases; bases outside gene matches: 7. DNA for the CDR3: TGCGCCAGCAGTTTAGCGGGAGACCCCGACAATGAGCAGTTCTTC. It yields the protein CASSLAGDPDNEQFF.

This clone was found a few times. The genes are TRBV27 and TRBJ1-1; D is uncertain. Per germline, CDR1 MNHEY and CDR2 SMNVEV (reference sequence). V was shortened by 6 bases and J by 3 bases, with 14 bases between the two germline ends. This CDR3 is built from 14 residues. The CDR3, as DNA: TGTGCCAGCAGAAACAGTTTACAGCACACTGAAGCTTTCTTT. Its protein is CASRNSLQHTEAFF.